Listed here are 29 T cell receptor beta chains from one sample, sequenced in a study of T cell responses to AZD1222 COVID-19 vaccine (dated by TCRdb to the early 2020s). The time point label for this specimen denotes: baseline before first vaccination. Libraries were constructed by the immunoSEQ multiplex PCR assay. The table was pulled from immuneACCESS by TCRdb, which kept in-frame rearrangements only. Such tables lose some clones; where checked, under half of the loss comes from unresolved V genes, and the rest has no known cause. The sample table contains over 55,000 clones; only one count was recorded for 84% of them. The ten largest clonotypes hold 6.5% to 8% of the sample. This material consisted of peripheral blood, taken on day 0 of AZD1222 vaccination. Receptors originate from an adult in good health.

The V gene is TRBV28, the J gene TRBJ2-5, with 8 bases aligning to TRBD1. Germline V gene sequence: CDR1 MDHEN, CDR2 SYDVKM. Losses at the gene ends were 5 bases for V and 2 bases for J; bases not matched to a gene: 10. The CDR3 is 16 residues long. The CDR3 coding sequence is TGTGCCAGCAGTCCCTGGACAGGGAGAGGGCAAGAGACCCAGTACTTC. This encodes CASSPWTGRGQETQYF.

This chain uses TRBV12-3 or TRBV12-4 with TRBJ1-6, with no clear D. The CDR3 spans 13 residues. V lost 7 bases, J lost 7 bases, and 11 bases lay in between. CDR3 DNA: TGTGCCAGCACCCGTACCAGAAATTCACCCCTCCACTTT. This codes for CASTRTRNSPLHF.

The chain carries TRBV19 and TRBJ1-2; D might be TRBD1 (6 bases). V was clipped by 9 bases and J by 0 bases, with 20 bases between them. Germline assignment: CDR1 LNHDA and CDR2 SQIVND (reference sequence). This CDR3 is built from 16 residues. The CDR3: CASSSIGTNANYGYTF. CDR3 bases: TGTGCCAGCTCTTCGATAGGGACAAATGCTAACTATGGCTACACCTTC.

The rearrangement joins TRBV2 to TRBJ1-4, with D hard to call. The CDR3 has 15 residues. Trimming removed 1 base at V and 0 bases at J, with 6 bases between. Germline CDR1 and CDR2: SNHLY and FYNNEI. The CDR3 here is CASSEGAATNEKLFF. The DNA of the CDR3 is TGTGCCAGCAGTGAAGGGGCAGCAACTAATGAAAAACTGTTTTTT.

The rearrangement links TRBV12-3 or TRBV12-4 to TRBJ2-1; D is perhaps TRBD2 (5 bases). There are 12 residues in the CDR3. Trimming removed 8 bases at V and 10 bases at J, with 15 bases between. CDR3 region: CASGRAPWEQFF. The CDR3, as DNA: TGTGCCAGCGGGCGGGCTCCATGGGAGCAGTTCTTC.

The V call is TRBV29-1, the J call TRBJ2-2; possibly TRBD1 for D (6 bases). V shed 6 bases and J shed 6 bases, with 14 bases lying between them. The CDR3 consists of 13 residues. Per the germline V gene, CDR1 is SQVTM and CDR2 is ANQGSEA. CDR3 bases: TGCAGCGTCAATCAGGGGCGGGCCGGGGAGCTGTTTTTT. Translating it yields CSVNQGRAGELFF.

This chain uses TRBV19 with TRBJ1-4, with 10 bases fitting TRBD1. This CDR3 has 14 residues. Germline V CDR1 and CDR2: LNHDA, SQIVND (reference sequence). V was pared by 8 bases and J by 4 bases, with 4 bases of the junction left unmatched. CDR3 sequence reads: CASSTGGFNEKLFF. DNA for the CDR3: TGTGCCAGTTCGACAGGGGGCTTTAATGAAAAACTGTTTTTT.

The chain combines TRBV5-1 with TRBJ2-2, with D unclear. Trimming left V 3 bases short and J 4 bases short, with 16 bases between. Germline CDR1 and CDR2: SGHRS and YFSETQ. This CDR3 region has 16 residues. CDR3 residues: CASSSTGLQGTGELFF. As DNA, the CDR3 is TGCGCCAGCAGCTCGACGGGCCTCCAAGGCACCGGGGAGCTGTTTTTT.

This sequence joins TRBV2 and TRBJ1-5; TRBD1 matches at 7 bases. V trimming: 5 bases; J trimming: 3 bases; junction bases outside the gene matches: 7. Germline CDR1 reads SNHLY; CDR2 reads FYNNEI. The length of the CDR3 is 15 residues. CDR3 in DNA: TGTGCCAGCAGTCCAGCAGGGGGAATCAATCAGCCCCAGCATTTT. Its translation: CASSPAGGINQPQHF.

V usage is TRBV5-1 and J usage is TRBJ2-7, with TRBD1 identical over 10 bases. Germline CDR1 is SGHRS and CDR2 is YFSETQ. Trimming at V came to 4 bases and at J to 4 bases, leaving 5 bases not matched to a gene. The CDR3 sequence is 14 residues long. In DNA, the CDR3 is TGCGCCAGCAGCGCCGGGACAGGGGATTACGAGCAGTACTTC. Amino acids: CASSAGTGDYEQYF.

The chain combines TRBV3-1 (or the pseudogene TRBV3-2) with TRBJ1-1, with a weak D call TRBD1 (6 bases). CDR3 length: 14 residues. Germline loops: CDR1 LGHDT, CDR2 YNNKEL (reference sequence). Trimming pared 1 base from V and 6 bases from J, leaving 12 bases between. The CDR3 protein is CASSQGAGVPEAFF. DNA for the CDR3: TGTGCCAGCAGCCAAGGGGCAGGGGTCCCTGAAGCTTTCTTT.

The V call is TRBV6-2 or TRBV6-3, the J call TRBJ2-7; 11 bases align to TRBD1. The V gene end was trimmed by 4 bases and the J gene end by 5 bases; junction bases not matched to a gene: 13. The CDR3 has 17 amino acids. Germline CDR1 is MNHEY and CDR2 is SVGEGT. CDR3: CASSSNPRTGGINEQYF. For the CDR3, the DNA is TGTGCCAGCAGTTCTAACCCTCGGACAGGGGGCATCAACGAGCAGTACTTC.

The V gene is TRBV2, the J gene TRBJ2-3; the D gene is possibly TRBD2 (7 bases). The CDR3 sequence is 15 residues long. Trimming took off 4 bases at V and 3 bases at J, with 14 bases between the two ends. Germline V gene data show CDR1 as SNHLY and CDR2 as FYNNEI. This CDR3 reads CASSVRGAQTDTQYF. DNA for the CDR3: TGTGCCAGCAGTGTCCGGGGGGCTCAGACAGATACGCAGTATTTT.

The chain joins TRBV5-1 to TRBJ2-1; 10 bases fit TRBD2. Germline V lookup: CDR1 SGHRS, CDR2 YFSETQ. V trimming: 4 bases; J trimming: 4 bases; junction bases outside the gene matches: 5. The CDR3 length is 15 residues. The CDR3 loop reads CASSETSGEYNEQFF. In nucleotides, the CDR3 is TGCGCCAGCAGCGAAACTAGCGGGGAATACAATGAGCAGTTCTTC.

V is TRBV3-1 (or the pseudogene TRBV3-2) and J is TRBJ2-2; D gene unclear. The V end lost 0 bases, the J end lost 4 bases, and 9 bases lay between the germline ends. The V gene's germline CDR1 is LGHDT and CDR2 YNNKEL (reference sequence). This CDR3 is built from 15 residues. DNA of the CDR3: TGTGCCAGCAGCCAAGATTACAGCGTCACCGGGGAGCTGTTTTTT. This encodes CASSQDYSVTGELFF.

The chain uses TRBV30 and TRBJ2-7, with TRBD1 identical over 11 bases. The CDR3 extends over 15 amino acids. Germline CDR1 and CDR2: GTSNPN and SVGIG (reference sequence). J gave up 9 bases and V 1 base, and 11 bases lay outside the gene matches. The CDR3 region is CAWSGRDRGTWGQYF. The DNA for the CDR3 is TGTGCCTGGAGTGGCCGGGACAGGGGGACCTGGGGGCAGTACTTC.

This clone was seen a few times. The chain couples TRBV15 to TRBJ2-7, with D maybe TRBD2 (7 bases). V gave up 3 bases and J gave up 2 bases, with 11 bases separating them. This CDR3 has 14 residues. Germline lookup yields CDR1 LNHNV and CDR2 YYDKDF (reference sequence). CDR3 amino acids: CATSRKGGAYEQYF. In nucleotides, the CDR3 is TGTGCCACCAGCAGGAAGGGGGGGGCCTACGAGCAGTACTTC.

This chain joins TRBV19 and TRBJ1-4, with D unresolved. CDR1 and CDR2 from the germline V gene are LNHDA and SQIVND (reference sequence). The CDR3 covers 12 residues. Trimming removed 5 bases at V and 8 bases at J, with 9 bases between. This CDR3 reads CASSALQEKLFF. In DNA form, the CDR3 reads TGTGCCAGTAGTGCCTTACAGGAAAAACTGTTTTTT. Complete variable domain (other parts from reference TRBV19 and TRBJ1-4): DGGITQSPKYLFRKEGQNVTLSCEQNLNHDAMYWYRQDPGQGLRLIYYSQIVNDFQKGDIAEGYSVSREKKESFPLTVTSAQKNPTAFYLCASSALQEKLFFGSGTQLSVL.

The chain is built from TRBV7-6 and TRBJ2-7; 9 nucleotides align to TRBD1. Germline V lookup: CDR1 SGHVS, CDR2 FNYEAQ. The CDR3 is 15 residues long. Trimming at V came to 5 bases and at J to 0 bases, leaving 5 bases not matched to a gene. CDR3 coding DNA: TGTGCCAGCAGCCAAGGACAGGGGACCTCCTACGAGCAGTACTTC. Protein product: CASSQGQGTSYEQYF.

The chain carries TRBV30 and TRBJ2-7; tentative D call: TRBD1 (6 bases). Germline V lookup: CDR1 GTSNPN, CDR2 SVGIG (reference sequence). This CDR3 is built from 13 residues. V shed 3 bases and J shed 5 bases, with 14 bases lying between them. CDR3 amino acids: CAWSRGPYNEQYF. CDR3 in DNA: TGTGCCTGGAGCAGGGGCCCATATAACGAGCAGTACTTC.

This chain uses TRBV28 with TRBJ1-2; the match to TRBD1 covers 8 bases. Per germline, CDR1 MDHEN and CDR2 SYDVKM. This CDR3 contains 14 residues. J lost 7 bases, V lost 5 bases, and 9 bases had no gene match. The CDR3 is CASSGGQGGSGYTF. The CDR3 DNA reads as TGTGCCAGCAGTGGTGGACAGGGAGGAAGTGGCTACACCTTC.

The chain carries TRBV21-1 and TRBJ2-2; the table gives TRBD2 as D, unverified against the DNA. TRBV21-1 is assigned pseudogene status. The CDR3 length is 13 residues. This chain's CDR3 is CASSTGYTGELFF. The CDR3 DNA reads TGTGCCAGCAGCACGGGGTACACCGGGGAGCTGTTTTTT.

Written as DNA, the CDR3 is TGTGCCAGCAGTCAACAGGGCGAGCAGTACTTC. It codes for CASSQQGEQYF. This sequence joins TRBV6-5 and TRBJ2-7; D is possibly TRBD1 (6 bases). There are 11 residues in the CDR3. Germline V gives CDR1 MNHEY, CDR2 SVGAGI. Deletions cut 5 bases from V and 6 bases from J, with 8 bases between.

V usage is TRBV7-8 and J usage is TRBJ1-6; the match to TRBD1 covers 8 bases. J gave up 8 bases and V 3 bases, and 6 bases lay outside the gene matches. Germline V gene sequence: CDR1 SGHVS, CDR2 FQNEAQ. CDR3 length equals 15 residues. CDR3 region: CASSFSRGRDSPLHF. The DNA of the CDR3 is TGTGCCAGCAGCTTCTCCAGGGGGCGGGATTCACCCCTCCACTTT.

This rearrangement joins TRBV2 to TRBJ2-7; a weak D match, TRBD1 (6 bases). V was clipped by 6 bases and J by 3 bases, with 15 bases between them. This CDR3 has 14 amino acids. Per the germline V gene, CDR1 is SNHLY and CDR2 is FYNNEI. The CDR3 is CASSTQGEHYEQYF. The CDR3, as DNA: TGTGCCAGCAGCACACAGGGAGAACACTACGAGCAGTACTTC.

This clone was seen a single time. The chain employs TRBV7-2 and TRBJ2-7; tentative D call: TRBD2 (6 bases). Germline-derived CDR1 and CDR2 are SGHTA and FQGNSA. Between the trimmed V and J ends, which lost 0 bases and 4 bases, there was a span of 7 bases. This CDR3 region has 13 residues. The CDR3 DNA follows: TGTGCCAGCAGCTTAGCGGGGGGATACGAGCAGTACTTC. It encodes CASSLAGGYEQYF.

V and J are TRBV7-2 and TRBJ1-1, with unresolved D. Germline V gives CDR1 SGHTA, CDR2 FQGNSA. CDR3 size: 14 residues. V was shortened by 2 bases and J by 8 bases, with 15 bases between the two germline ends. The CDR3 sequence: CASSLYSAQSEAFF. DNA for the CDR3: TGTGCCAGCAGCTTATACAGCGCCCAAAGCGAAGCTTTCTTT.

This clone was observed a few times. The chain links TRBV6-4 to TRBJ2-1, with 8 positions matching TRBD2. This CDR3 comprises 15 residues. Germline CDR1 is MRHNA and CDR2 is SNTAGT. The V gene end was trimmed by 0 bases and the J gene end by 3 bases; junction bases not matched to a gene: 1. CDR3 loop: CASSDSSGDYNEQFF. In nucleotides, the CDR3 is TGTGCCAGCAGTGACTCTAGCGGGGACTACAATGAGCAGTTCTTC.

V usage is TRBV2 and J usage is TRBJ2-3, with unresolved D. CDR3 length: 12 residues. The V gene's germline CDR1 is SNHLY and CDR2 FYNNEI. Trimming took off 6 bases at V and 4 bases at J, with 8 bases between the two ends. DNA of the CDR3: TGTGCCAGCAGCCCGATGGCAGATACGCAGTATTTT. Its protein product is CASSPMADTQYF. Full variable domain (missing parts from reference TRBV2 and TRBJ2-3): EPEVTQTPSHQVTQMGQEVILRCVPISNHLYFYWYRQILGQKVEFLVSFYNNEISEKSEIFDDQFSVERPDGSNFTLKIRSTKLEDSAMYFCASSPMADTQYFGPGTRLTVL.